This T cell receptor beta chain was identified during a study of blood T cell repertoires in COVID-19. In the study overall: PBMCs, B-cell-depleted T cells, or T cells were the source of the cDNA or gDNA that made up the material.

V lost 4 bases, J lost 3 bases, and 15 bases lay in between. Germline V lookup: CDR1 SEHNR, CDR2 FQNEAQ (reference sequence). The length of the CDR3 is 15 residues. This table comes from immunoSEQ multiplex PCR, and its TCRdb copy is limited to in-frame clones, with some not included. The sample comprises around 160,000 clones, roughly 79% of which are singletons, and 7% to 9% rests with the top ten. Source material: peripheral blood. This rearrangement joins TRBV7-9 to TRBJ1-1; D ambiguous. The sequence was collected from a human donor with acute or convalescent COVID-19. The donor label of this sample is uncertain. This chain's CDR3 is CASSSPTAADTEAFF. CDR3 bases: TGTGCCAGCAGCTCTCCGACGGCCGCGGACACTGAAGCTTTCTTT.